The clone carrying this T cell receptor beta chain was counted a few times. What it recognizes is unknown. Germline values: CDR1 SGHTA, CDR2 FQGTGA. The CDR3 totals 15 residues. Between the trimmed V and J ends, which lost 4 bases and 4 bases, there was a span of 14 bases. Data came from immunoSEQ multiplex PCR; TCRdb stores just in-frame clones and leaves some out. Altogether over 850,000 clones are present, 70% to 80% being singletons, with the ten largest covering approximately 0.52%. CD4+ cells underwent separation, giving CD45RA+ naive and CD45RA-negative memory subsets. These data come from a study of shared clonotypes between healthy human individuals. General observations from the study: Tissues were not sampled, only blood, and their repertoires likely differ. For sorted subsets, rarefaction showed incomplete sequencing despite large depth. Generally, naive subsets came out with larger estimated richness than memory subsets.

Sequenced sample: memory CD4+ T cells from PBMCs. Subset given: CD45RA-negative fraction. This clonotype was sampled from a man in his late teens or twenties in good health. Some clones in this sample may be carry-over from other donors' samples. The chain combines TRBV7-3 with TRBJ2-1; D possibly uses TRBD1 or TRBD2 (5 bases each). The CDR3 region is CASSSPGTYYNEQFF. CDR3 DNA sequence: TGTGCCAGCAGCTCCCCCGGGACGTATTACAATGAGCAGTTCTTC.